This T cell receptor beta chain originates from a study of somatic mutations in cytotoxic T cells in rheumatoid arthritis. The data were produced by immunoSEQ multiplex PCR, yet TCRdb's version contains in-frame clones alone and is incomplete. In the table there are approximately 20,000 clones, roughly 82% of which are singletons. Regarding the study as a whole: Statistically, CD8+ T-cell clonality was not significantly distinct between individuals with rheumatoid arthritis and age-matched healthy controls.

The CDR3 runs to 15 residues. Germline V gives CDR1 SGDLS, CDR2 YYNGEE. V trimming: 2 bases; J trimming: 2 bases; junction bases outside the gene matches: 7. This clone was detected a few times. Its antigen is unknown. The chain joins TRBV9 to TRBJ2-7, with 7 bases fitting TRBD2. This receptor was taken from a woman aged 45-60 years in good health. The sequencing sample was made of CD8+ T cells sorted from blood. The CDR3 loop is CASSVGGGAPYEQYF. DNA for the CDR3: TGTGCCAGCAGCGTTGGGGGAGGGGCACCCTACGAGCAGTACTTC.